The sequence of this T cell receptor beta chain was determined in a study of cytomegalovirus exposure and HLA in healthy donors. In the case of this clone: The antigen is not known.

This CDR3 is 12 amino acids long. With V trimmed by 10 bases and J by 4 bases, 7 bases remained unmatched. In germline, CDR1 is SNHLY, CDR2 FYNNEI. Study-level findings and limits: It was reported that the classifier diagnosed cytomegalovirus status with high specificity and sensitivity in both the original and validation cohorts. A later analysis reportedly identified an Asian-associated ancestry cluster as carrying fewer N-insertions than the roughly 670-donor mean. A later analysis revealed that TCR association rates differed between HLA loci, peaking at DRB1 and bottoming out at HLA-C.

PCR employed 60 Vbeta and 13 Jbeta primers. The method was immunoSEQ multiplex PCR; TCRdb's version includes in-frame clones alone and lacks a portion of them. Counted here are some 40,000 clones, over 70% occurring once; the ten biggest clones make up 2.7%. This sequence originates from a man aged 50 to 59 in good health and CMV-seronegative. Sequencing used PBMCs. The chain recombines TRBV2 with TRBJ2-7; 7 nucleotides match TRBD2. CDR3 region: CATRDYQYEQYF. CDR3 DNA: TGTGCCACGCGGGACTACCAATACGAGCAGTACTTC.